The clone carrying this T cell receptor (beta chain) was seen only a few times. This sample also contains other DNA sequences that code for the same CDR3. The data belong to a study of blood T cell repertoires in COVID-19. The CDR3 is 13 residues long. Germline CDR1 is GTSNPN and CDR2 is SVGIG (reference sequence). The ends were cut back, 0 bases at V and 2 bases at J, with 7 bases in the middle. Sequencing was performed with immunoSEQ multiplex PCR; in TCRdb, only in-frame clones are kept and a portion is missing. Altogether 360,000 or so clones are present, nearly 90% being singletons, with the ten largest covering less than 2%.

Sequencing used PBMCs or T cells enriched from blood (not recorded which). This chain uses TRBV30 with TRBJ1-2, with D perhaps TRBD1 (5 bases). This TCR came from a woman in her thirties who had recovered from COVID-19. Here the CDR3 reads CAWSVQANYGYTF. The CDR3 DNA follows: TGTGCCTGGAGTGTACAGGCAAACTATGGCTACACCTTC.